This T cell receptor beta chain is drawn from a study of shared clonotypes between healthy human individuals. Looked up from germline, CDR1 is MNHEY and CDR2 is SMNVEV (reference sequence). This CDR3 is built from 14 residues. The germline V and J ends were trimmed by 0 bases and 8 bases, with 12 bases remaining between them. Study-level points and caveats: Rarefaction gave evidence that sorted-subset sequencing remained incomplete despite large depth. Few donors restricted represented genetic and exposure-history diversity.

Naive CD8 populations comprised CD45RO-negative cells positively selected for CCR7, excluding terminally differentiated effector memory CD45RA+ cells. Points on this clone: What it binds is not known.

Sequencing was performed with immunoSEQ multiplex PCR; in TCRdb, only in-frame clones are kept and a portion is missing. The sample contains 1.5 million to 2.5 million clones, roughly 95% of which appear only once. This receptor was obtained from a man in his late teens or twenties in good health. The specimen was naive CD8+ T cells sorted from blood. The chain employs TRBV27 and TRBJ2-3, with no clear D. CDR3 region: CASSLSVGLGTQYF. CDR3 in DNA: TGTGCCAGCAGTTTATCCGTTGGGCTAGGTACGCAGTATTTT.